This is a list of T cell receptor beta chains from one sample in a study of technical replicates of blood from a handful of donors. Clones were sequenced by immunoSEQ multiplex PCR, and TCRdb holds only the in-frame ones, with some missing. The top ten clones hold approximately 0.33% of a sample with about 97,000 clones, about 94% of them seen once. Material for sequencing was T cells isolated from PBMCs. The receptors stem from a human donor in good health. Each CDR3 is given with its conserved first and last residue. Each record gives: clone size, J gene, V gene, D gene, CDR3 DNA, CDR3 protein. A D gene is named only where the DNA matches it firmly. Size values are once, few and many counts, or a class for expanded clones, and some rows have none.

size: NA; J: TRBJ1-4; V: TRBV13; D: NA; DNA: TGTGCCAGCAGCTTCGACAGCCGAGGCAATGAAAAACTGTTTTTT; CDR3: CASSFDSRGNEKLFF
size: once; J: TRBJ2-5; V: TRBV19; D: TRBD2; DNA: TGTGCCAGTAGTCCGGGACTAGCGGGAGGAGGAGAGACCCAGTACTTC; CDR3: CASSPGLAGGGETQYF
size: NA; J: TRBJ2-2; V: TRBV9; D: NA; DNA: TGTGCCAGCAGCGTCCGTCCCTGGAGAGCCGGGGAGCTGTTTTTT; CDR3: CASSVRPWRAGELFF
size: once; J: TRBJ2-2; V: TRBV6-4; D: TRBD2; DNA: TGTGCCAGCAGCAAGGGACTAGCGGCGAACACCGGGGAGCTGTTTTTT; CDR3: CASSKGLAANTGELFF
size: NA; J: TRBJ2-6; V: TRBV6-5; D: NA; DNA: TGTGCCAGCAAGACTGACAGCGTCTGGGCCAACGTCCTGACTTTC; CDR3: CASKTDSVWANVLTF
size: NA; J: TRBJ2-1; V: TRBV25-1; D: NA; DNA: TGTGCCAGCAACCCAGGAGGGACCGGATTTTGGAATGAGCAGTTCTTC; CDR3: CASNPGGTGFWNEQFF
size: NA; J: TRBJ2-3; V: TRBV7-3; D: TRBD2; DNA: TGTGCCAGCACCCCGCGGCTAGCGGGCCCCACAGATACGCAGTATTTT; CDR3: CASTPRLAGPTDTQYF
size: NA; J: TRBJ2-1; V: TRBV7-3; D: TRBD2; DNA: TGTGCCAGCAGCGCCTCTAGCGGACTTAACAATGAGCAGTTCTTC; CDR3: CASSASSGLNNEQFF
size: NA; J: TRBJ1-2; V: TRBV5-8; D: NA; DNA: TGTGCCAGCAGCTTGGAACAGGGTCGGTATGGCTACACCTTC; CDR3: CASSLEQGRYGYTF
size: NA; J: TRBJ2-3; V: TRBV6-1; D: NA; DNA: TGTGCCAGCAGCCGAACGGGAGATCGGACAGATACGCAGTATTTT; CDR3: CASSRTGDRTDTQYF
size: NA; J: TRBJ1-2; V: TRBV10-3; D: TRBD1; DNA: TGTGCCATCAGCCCGACAGGGGAAAATGGCTACACCTTC; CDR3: CAISPTGENGYTF
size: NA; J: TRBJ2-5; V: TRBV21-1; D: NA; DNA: TGTGCCACCCTCGCCGGACGGGAGATCTCGGAGACCCAGTACTTC; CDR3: CATLAGREISETQYF
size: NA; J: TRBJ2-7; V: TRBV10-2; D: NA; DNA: TGCGCCAGCAGTGAGTCCACCAGGCACTACGAGCAGTACTTC; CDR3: CASSESTRHYEQYF
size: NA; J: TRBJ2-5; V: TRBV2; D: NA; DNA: TGTGCCAGCAGCCCGGACAGAGGCTTAAGGGGGACCCAGTACTTC; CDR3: CASSPDRGLRGTQYF
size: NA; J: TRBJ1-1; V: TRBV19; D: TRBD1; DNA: TGTGCCAGTAGTTCCACCGGGACAGGGAACACTGAAGCTTTCTTT; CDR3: CASSSTGTGNTEAFF
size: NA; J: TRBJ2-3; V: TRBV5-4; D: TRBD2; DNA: TGTGCCAGCAGTAGGAGTGGGTTGCGGGAGACCACGGGCCCGCAGTATTTT; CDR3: CASSRSGLRETTGPQYF
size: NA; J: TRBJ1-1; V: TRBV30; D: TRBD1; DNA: TGTGCCGGAGGACAGGATAACACTGAAGCTTTCTTT; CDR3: CAGGQDNTEAFF
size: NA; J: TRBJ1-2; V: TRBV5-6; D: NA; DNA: TGTGCCAGCAGCTTAAACAGGTTTACCTATGGCTACACCTTC; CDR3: CASSLNRFTYGYTF
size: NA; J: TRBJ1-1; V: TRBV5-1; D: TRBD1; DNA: TGCGCCAGCAGCATATCCGGGACAGGAGACACTGAAGCTTTCTTT; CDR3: CASSISGTGDTEAFF
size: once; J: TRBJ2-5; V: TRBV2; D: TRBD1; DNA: TGTGCCAGCAGTGGGACAGGGGGCCTAAGAGAGACCCAGTACTTC; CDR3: CASSGTGGLRETQYF
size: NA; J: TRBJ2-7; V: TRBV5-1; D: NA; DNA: TGCGCCAGCAGCCCACTTGGAGGGCCAATCGACGAGCAGTACTTC; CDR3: CASSPLGGPIDEQYF
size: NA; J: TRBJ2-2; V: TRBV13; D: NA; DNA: TGTGCCAGCAGCTCTTACACCGGGGAGCTGTTTTTT; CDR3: CASSSYTGELFF
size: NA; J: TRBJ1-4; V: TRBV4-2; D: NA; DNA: TGTGCCAGCAGCCAGGGCCCCCGGCAGGGAATCTATGAAAAACTGTTTTTT; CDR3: CASSQGPRQGIYEKLFF
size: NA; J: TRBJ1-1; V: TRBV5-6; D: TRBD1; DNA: TGTGCCAGCAGCTGGGGACAGTTGAACACTGAAGCTTTCTTT; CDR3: CASSWGQLNTEAFF
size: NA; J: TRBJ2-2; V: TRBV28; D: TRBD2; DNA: TGTGCCAGCAGTTTCCGGACTAGCCTGAACACCGGGGAGCTGTTTTTT; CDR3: CASSFRTSLNTGELFF
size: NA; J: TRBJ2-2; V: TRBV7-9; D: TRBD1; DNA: TGTGCCAGCAGCTTAATGACAGGGGACATCTTTAACACCGGGGAGCTGTTTTTT; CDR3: CASSLMTGDIFNTGELFF
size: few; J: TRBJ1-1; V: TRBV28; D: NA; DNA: TGTGCCAGCAGCCCCCCGGGAAGGGGGAATGTTGGAGCTTTCTTT; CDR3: CASSPPGRGNVGAFF
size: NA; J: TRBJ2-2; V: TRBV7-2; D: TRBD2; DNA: TGTGCCAGCAGCTTAAGCGGGAGGGCCAGGTCCGGGGAGCTGTTTTTT; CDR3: CASSLSGRARSGELFF
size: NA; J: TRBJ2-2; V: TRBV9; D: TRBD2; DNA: TGTGCCAGCAGCGTAGCAGGGACTAGCGGGATTCGCGGGGAGCTGTTTTTT; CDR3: CASSVAGTSGIRGELFF
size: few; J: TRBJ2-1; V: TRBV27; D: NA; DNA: TGTGCCAGCAGGCAGGGGAACTACAATGAGCAGTTCTTC; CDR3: CASRQGNYNEQFF
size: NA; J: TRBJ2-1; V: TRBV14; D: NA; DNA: TGTGCCAGCAGCCCAAAGTCTCGCCTACTGTACAATGAGCAGTTCTTC; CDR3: CASSPKSRLLYNEQFF
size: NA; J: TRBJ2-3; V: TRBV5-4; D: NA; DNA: TGTGCCAGCAGCTTAATGGGAGCGGCAGATACGCAGTATTTT; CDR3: CASSLMGAADTQYF
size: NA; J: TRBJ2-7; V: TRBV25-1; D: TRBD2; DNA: TGTGCCAGCAGTTCTAGCGGGGGTAACTACGAGCAGTACTTC; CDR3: CASSSSGGNYEQYF
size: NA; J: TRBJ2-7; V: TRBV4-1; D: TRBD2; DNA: TGCGCCAGCAGCCAAGAGCGGGAGTACTCCTACGAGCAGTACTTC; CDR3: CASSQEREYSYEQYF
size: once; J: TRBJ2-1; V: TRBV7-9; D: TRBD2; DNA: TGTGCCAGCAGCTCTCCCGGGACTAGCAACAATGAGCAGTTCTTC; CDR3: CASSSPGTSNNEQFF
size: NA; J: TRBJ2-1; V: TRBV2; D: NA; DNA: TGTGCCAGCAGTTCTGCCGGGGCCTACAATGAGCAGTTCTTC; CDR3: CASSSAGAYNEQFF
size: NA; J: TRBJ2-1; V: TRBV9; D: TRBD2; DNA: TGTGCCAGCAGCGTAGCCGGGCGGGAGCACGAGCAGTTCTTC; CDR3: CASSVAGREHEQFF
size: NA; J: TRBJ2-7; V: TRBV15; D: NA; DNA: TGTGCCACCAGAGATCTAGCCAGCTCCTACGAGCAGTACTTC; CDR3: CATRDLASSYEQYF
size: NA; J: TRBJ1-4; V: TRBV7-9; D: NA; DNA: TGTGCCAGCAGCTTACGGGGAGGCGGTATCGATGAAAAACTGTTTTTT; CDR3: CASSLRGGGIDEKLFF
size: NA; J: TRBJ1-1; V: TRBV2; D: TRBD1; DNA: TGTGCCAGCAGGACCGGGACAGGGGGCGGTCGTTACTCCGAAGCTTTCTTT; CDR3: CASRTGTGGGRYSEAFF
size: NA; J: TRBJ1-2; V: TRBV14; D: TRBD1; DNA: TGTGCCAGCAGCCAGGACAGGCATCACTATGGCTACACCTTC; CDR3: CASSQDRHHYGYTF
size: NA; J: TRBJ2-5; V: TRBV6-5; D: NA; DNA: TGTGCCAGCACCCTTTCGAGAGGGAATGTGGAGACCCAGTACTTC; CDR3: CASTLSRGNVETQYF
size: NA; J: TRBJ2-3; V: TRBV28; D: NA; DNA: TGTGCCAGCAGTTTAATCTCGGAGATAACAGATACGCAGTATTTT; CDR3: CASSLISEITDTQYF
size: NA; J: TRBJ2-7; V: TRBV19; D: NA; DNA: TGTGCCAGTAGTATCAACGTGGTTAGGGGCGCGAGCTACGAGCAGTACTTC; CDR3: CASSINVVRGASYEQYF
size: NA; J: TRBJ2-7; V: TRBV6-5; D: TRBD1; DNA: TGTGCCAGCAGTTACTCAACCGGGACAGTCTCCTACGAGCAGTACTTC; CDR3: CASSYSTGTVSYEQYF
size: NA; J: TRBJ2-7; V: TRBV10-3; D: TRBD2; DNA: TGTGCCATCAGCGGAAGGGGGACTAGCTCCTACGAGCAGTACTTC; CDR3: CAISGRGTSSYEQYF
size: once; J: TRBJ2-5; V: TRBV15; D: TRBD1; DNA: TGTGCCATTAATCTACAGGGACAGGGGCCGGAGACCCAGTACTTC; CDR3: CAINLQGQGPETQYF
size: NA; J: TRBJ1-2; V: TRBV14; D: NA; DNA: TGTGCCAGCAGCAAGGTGGGGCAAAGGGCCTATGGCTACACCTTC; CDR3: CASSKVGQRAYGYTF